The 8 T cell receptor beta chains reported below all come from one sample, sequenced in a study of cytomegalovirus exposure and HLA in healthy donors. The PCR was carried out with 60 Vbeta primers and 13 Jbeta primers. The data were produced by immunoSEQ multiplex PCR, yet TCRdb's version contains in-frame clones alone and is incomplete. The sample has 150,000 to 170,000 clones; approximately 75% are singletons. The sample was PBMCs. All receptors come from a man younger than 30 in good health and CMV-seronegative.

The CDR3 DNA sequence: TGTGCCAGCAGCACCCTAGAACAGGGAGGGATGAACACTGAAGCTTTCTTT. Protein product: CASSTLEQGGMNTEAFF. This sequence joins TRBV28 and TRBJ1-1; possible D gene TRBD1, 6 bases. Trimming took off 6 bases at V and 0 bases at J, with 20 bases between the two ends. The CDR3 length is 17 residues. Germline-derived CDR1 and CDR2 are MDHEN and SYDVKM.

This rearrangement joins TRBV29-1 to TRBJ2-5, with TRBD1 matching 8 bases. The J call may be in error: the DNA end matches TRBJ2-7 better. The germline V gene has CDR1 SQVTM and CDR2 ANQGSEA. The CDR3 spans 14 residues. For the CDR3, the DNA is TGCAGCGCCGGAGGACAGGGTAGGAGTGGCGAGCAGTACTTC. Translation gives CSAGGQGRSGEQYF.

The V and J genes are TRBV6-1 and TRBJ2-2, with 12 nucleotides matching TRBD1. The trim removed 3 bases at V and 5 bases at J, leaving 4 bases unmatched. Germline CDR1 reads MNHNS; CDR2 reads SASEGT. This CDR3 contains 16 residues. The CDR3 DNA follows: TGTGCCAGCAGTGACGGGACAGGGGGCAATACCGGGGAGCTGTTTTTT. Amino acids: CASSDGTGGNTGELFF.

CDR3 amino acids: CAWSRRDYGYTF. CDR3 DNA sequence: TGTGCCTGGAGTCGACGGGACTATGGCTACACCTTC. The gene calls are TRBV30 and TRBJ1-2; D not certain. The CDR3 covers 12 residues. With 2 bases removed from V and 3 bases from J, the gap between germline ends came to 7 bases. From germline, CDR1 is GTSNPN and CDR2 SVGIG (reference sequence).

In regard to this clone: One end of the junction is discordant with germline, which a read error may explain. The V call is TRBV7-9, the J call TRBJ2-5; TRBD1 agrees at 10 bases. The germline CDR1 and CDR2 sequences are SEHNR and FQNEAQ (reference sequence). The CDR3 length is 16 residues. For the CDR3, the DNA is TGTGCCAGCAGCTTAGCCGGGACAGGGGACCAAGAGGCCCAGTACTTC. Encoded protein: CASSLAGTGDQEAQYF.

The chain carries TRBV5-1 and TRBJ1-1; perhaps TRBD1 as D (5 bases). Trimming took 5 bases from V and 1 from J, leaving 12 bases between them. CDR3 length: 14 residues. CDR1 and CDR2 from the germline V gene are SGHRS and YFSETQ. CDR3 sequence reads: CASRAGQGNTEAFF. CDR3 nucleotides: TGCGCCAGCAGGGCTGGACAAGGGAACACTGAAGCTTTCTTT.

The J gene is TRBJ2-5, the V gene TRBV29-1; TRBD2 might be the D (6 bases). CDR1 is SQVTM, CDR2 ANQGSEA, per germline. The CDR3 sequence is 13 residues long. V was trimmed by 5 bases and J by 4 bases, leaving 14 bases between them. Here the CDR3 reads CSVRVVGGETQYF. In nucleotides, the CDR3 is TGCAGCGTTCGGGTTGTCGGGGGAGAGACCCAGTACTTC.

This clone was observed a handful of times. The chain carries TRBV7-2 and TRBJ2-5; D may be TRBD2 (5 bases). The CDR3 runs 16 residues. Germline V gene data show CDR1 as SGHTA and CDR2 as FQGNSA. Trimming removed 2 bases from V and 1 base from J, with 14 bases in between. The CDR3 nucleotides are TGTGCCAGCAGCTTAAGCTCGAGGGTGGGCCAAGAGACCCAGTACTTC. This translates into CASSLSSRVGQETQYF.